This entry features one T cell receptor beta chain sequence. In the original analysis: For nucleated cells, counts were estimated from reference gene primer amplification. The protocol was immunoSEQ multiplex PCR, while the TCRdb copy is restricted to in-frame clones and leaves out a portion. That table furnishes V, J and clone size, whereas the DNA furnished D and trimming. The sample lists 250,000 to 350,000 clones, roughly 90% occurring once. Seattle researchers signed up patients amid active infection and tracked them longitudinally. The data belong to a study of blood T cell repertoires in COVID-19. The receptor's source is a woman aged 30 to 39 with COVID-19, enrolled during active disease. Source material: peripheral blood.

CDR3 region: CSASTFTSGATDTQYF. The CDR3, as DNA: TGCAGTGCTAGTACGTTCACTAGCGGGGCCACAGATACGCAGTATTTT. This chain connects TRBV20-1 to TRBJ2-3; 10 bases align to TRBD2. The CDR3 consists of 16 residues. Losses at the gene ends were 3 bases for V and 2 bases for J; bases not matched to a gene: 8. In germline, CDR1 is DFQATT, CDR2 SNEGSKA (reference sequence).